These 9 T cell receptor beta chains share one sample of origin, sequenced in a study of blood T cell repertoires in COVID-19. TCRdb's copy holds only in-frame clones and misses some; the assay was immunoSEQ multiplex PCR. The repertoire holds about 15,000 clones, with around 88% as singletons. Sequencing was carried out using peripheral blood. The source is a human donor in a cohort sampled during active COVID-19.

The V and J genes are TRBV28 and TRBJ2-2; D is perhaps TRBD1 (6 bases). This CDR3 contains 16 residues. CDR1 is MDHEN, CDR2 SYDVKM, per germline. Trimming took off 1 base at V and 6 bases at J, with 15 bases between the two ends. The CDR3 region is CASSLSIDRSAGELFF. CDR3 sequence (DNA): TGTGCCAGCAGTTTATCTATCGACAGGTCGGCCGGGGAGCTGTTTTTT.

The J gene is TRBJ2-3, the V gene TRBV9; 9 bases agree with TRBD1. V was clipped by 4 bases and J by 2 bases; unmatched bases: 20. There are 20 residues in the CDR3. The V gene's germline CDR1 is SGDLS and CDR2 YYNGEE. CDR3: CASSQRGTGYFQASTDTQYF. The CDR3, as DNA: TGTGCCAGCAGCCAGAGGGGGACAGGGTATTTTCAGGCATCCACAGATACGCAGTATTTT. Combining the CDR3 with reference TRBV9 and TRBJ2-3 gives the whole variable domain DSGVTQTPKHLITATGQRVTLRCSPRSGDLSVYWYQQSLDQGLQFLIQYYNGEERAKGNILERFSAQQFPDLHSELNLSSLELGDSALYFCASSQRGTGYFQASTDTQYFGPGTRLTVL.

The rearrangement links TRBV5-4 to TRBJ2-1; 8 bases are a match to TRBD2. Germline V CDR1 and CDR2: SGHNT, YYREEE (reference sequence). The CDR3 contains 16 residues. V shed 7 bases and J 7 bases; nucleotides not matched to a gene: 16. The CDR3 loop is CASGTRAGGLGNEQFF. The CDR3 DNA reads TGTGCCAGCGGGACGCGCGCGGGGGGTCTTGGTAATGAGCAGTTCTTC.

The chain is built from TRBV11-2 and TRBJ1-6; 8 nucleotides align to TRBD1. The junction had 4 bases not matched to a gene; V was cut back by 5 bases and J by 10 bases. Germline V gene lookup returns CDR1 SGHAT and CDR2 FQNNGV. CDR3 length: 13 residues. CDR3 in amino acids: CASSRTGRSPLHF. CDR3 bases: TGTGCCAGCAGCCGGACAGGGCGATCACCCCTCCACTTT.

The chain recombines TRBV6-5 with TRBJ1-4; D unresolved. CDR3 length: 14 amino acids. Per germline, CDR1 MNHEY and CDR2 SVGAGI. Trimming cost V 8 bases and J 0 bases, with 10 bases left between them. The chain's CDR3 is CASGRQTTNEKLFF. The DNA for the CDR3 is TGTGCCAGCGGGAGACAAACAACTAATGAAAAACTGTTTTTT.

The CDR3 DNA reads TGTGCCAGCAGCTTGGTAGGAAACACCATATATTTT. Residues: CASSLVGNTIYF. The chain links TRBV5-6 to TRBJ1-3; D is undetermined. The CDR3 is made up of 12 amino acids. Germline CDR1 and CDR2: SGHDT and YYEEEE. Trimming took 0 bases from V and 4 from J, leaving 2 bases between them.

This clone showed up just a few times. CDR3 in amino acids: CASSPTRNYNEQFF. The CDR3 coding sequence is TGTGCCAGCAGCCCGACTAGAAACTACAATGAGCAGTTCTTC. The chain links TRBV7-8 to TRBJ2-1; possibly TRBD2 for D (6 bases). Trimming pared 5 bases from V and 3 bases from J, leaving 11 bases between. In germline, CDR1 is SGHVS, CDR2 FQNEAQ. There are 14 residues in the CDR3.

The V call is TRBV11-3, the J call TRBJ2-5; perhaps TRBD1 as D (6 bases). With 0 bases removed from V and 5 bases from J, the gap between germline ends came to 13 bases. Germline lookup yields CDR1 SGHNT and CDR2 YENEEA. The CDR3 is made up of 15 amino acids. The CDR3 sequence is CASSLEFGGVETQYF. CDR3 coding DNA: TGTGCCAGCAGCTTAGAATTTGGGGGCGTGGAGACCCAGTACTTC. Variable domain in full (rest from reference TRBV11-3 and TRBJ2-5): EAGVVQSPRYKIIEKKQPVAFWCNPISGHNTLYWYLQNLGQGPELLIRYENEEAVDDSQLPKDRFSAERLKGVDSTLKIQPAELGDSAVYLCASSLEFGGVETQYFGPGTRLLVL.

This clone was counted a few times. The rearrangement uses TRBV19 and TRBJ2-2; 9 bases are shared with TRBD2. Germline V lookup: CDR1 LNHDA, CDR2 SQIVND (reference sequence). This CDR3 region has 14 residues. V dropped 7 bases and J dropped 4; count of bases not matched to a gene: 4. The CDR3, as DNA: TGTGCCAGTATGAGCGGGAGGTCCACCGGGGAGCTGTTTTTT. Residues: CASMSGRSTGELFF.